One TCR beta chain is described in this entry. Its antigen is currently unknown. The data belong to a study of cytomegalovirus exposure and HLA in healthy donors. Whole-study findings and limits: As a later analysis revealed, the rate of TCR association differed by HLA locus, with DRB1 most and HLA-C fewest. Earlier analysis looked at TCR beta V segments, and most were productive about 87% or about 30% of the time.

A multiplex PCR was run with 60 Vbeta primers and 13 Jbeta primers. The repertoire was sequenced with immunoSEQ multiplex PCR; TCRdb's copy has only in-frame clones and lacks some. The table shows 140,000 to 150,000 clones, with roughly 70% occurring only once. Germline V gives CDR1 SGHRS, CDR2 YFSETQ. Trimming at V came to 4 bases and at J to 5 bases, leaving 8 bases not matched to a gene. The CDR3 runs 15 residues. Unrecorded immune exposures were likely, despite nominal health at sampling. The chain recombines TRBV5-1 with TRBJ2-5, with 10 bases aligning to TRBD2. Sequencing was carried out using PBMCs. This clonotype was sampled from a woman aged 55-69 years in good health and CMV-seropositive. The CDR3 loop is CASSLRTSGGETQYF. CDR3 DNA sequence: TGCGCCAGCAGCCTAAGGACTAGCGGTGGGGAGACCCAGTACTTC.